Sequencing of this T cell receptor beta chain was carried out in a study of cytomegalovirus exposure and HLA in healthy donors. It was the approximately 110-subject validation cohort, separate from the approximately 670-subject first cohort, to which the donors belonged. The CDR3 has 16 residues. The germline V gene encodes CDR1 MDHEN and CDR2 SYDVKM. The V and J ends lost 7 bases and 4 bases, in that order; junction bases with no gene match: 5. Profiled with immunoSEQ multiplex PCR; TCRdb holds only in-frame clones, not every one. The sample holds under 350,000 clones, 80% to 90% seen once. This TCR came from a woman younger than 35 in good health and CMV-seronegative. The sequencing input was PBMCs. The gene calls are TRBV28 and TRBJ2-2, with 14 nucleotides matching TRBD2. CDR3 DNA: TGTGCCAGCACGACTAGCGGGAGGGTAGTCACCGGGGAGCTGTTTTTT. It specifies CASTTSGRVVTGELFF.